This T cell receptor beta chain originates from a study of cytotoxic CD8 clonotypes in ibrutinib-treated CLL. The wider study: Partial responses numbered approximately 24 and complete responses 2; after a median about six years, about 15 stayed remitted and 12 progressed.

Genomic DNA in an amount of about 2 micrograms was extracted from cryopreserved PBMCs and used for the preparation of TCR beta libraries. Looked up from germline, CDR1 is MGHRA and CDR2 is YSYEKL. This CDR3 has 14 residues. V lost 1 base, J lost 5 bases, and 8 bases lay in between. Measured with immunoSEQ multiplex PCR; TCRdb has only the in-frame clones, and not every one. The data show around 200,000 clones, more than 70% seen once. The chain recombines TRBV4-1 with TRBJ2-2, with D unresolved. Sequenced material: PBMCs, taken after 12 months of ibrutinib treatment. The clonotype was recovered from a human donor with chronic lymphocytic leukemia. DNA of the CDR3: TGCGCCAGCAGCCAAGGCCGAATAACCGGGGAGCTGTTTTTT. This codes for CASSQGRITGELFF.